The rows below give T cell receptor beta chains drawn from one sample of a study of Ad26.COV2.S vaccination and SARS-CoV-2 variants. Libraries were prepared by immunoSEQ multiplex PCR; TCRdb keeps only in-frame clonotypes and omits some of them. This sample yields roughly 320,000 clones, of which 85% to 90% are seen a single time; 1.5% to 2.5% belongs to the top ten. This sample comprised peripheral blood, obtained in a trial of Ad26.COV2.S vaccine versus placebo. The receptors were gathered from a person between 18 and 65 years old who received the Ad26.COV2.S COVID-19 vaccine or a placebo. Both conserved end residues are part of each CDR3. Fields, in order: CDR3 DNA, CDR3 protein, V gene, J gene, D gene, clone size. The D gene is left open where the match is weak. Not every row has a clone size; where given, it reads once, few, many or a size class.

DNA: TGCGCCAGCAGCACCGGACTCCCGGGGGACTATGGCTACACCTTC
CDR3: CASSTGLPGDYGYTF
V: TRBV5-1
J: TRBJ1-2
D: .
size: .

DNA: TGTGCCAGCAGCTTGAGGGCAGGCCGATACGAGCAGTACTTC
CDR3: CASSLRAGRYEQYF
V: TRBV11-2
J: TRBJ2-7
D: .
size: .

DNA: TGCGCCAGCAGCTTGGTAAACGAGTATGAAGCTTTCTTT
CDR3: CASSLVNEYEAFF
V: TRBV5-1
J: TRBJ1-1
D: .
size: few

DNA: TGTGCCAGCAGCGTAGACCACAGGGAGGCTGGGGCCAACGTCCTGACTTTC
CDR3: CASSVDHREAGANVLTF
V: TRBV9
J: TRBJ2-6
D: .
size: .

DNA: TGTGCAAGTCGCTCGCCCACGTCTGGATGGGACAGGGAGGGCAGGTGGGATGGCTACACCTTC
CDR3: CASRSPTSGWDREGRWDGYTF
V: TRBV12-2
J: TRBJ1-2
D: .
size: .

DNA: TGTGCCAGCAGCTTGTACAGGGGGCTGGGCTACACCTTC
CDR3: CASSLYRGLGYTF
V: TRBV5-6
J: TRBJ1-2
D: TRBD1
size: .

DNA: TGTGCCAGCAGCGCCGGACTAGCGGGGGAAGAGCAGTTCTTC
CDR3: CASSAGLAGEEQFF
V: TRBV7-8
J: TRBJ2-1
D: TRBD2
size: .

DNA: TGTGCCAGCAGCTTACTGGGGGTAGTGGCCACTGAAGCTTTCTTT
CDR3: CASSLLGVVATEAFF
V: TRBV7-9
J: TRBJ1-1
D: .
size: .

DNA: TGCAGTGCTAGTCCCGGACAGGGGGCGCAGAAACTGTTTTTT
CDR3: CSASPGQGAQKLFF
V: TRBV20-1
J: TRBJ1-4
D: TRBD1
size: .

DNA: TGTGCCAGCAGCCCCCGGCCGTCCACCTACGAGCAGTACTTC
CDR3: CASSPRPSTYEQYF
V: TRBV7-3
J: TRBJ2-7
D: .
size: many

DNA: TGTGCCAGCAGCTTAGCGGGTACCCATAAAGAGACCCAGTACTTC
CDR3: CASSLAGTHKETQYF
V: TRBV11-2
J: TRBJ2-5
D: .
size: .

DNA: TGTGCCAGCAGCCCCGGTCTGTGGGAGCAGACCCAGTACTTC
CDR3: CASSPGLWEQTQYF
V: TRBV6-5
J: TRBJ2-5
D: .
size: .

DNA: TGCGCCAGCAGCTTGGTTGGTGGGAATGAAAAACTGTTTTTT
CDR3: CASSLVGGNEKLFF
V: TRBV5-1
J: TRBJ1-4
D: .
size: .

DNA: TGTGCCAGCAGTCTGTCCCGCGACTATGGCTACACCTTC
CDR3: CASSLSRDYGYTF
V: TRBV6-5
J: TRBJ1-2
D: .
size: once

DNA: TGCGCCAGCAGCTGGACAGGTGGGGGCTACACCTTC
CDR3: CASSWTGGGYTF
V: TRBV5-1
J: TRBJ1-2
D: TRBD1
size: .

DNA: TGTGCCAGCAGCCACACGCGGACCCTCGGATCTGAAGCTTTCTTT
CDR3: CASSHTRTLGSEAFF
V: TRBV4-2
J: TRBJ1-1
D: .
size: .

DNA: TGTGCCAGCAGCCCCGTAGGAGTTACTTCCGGGGAGCTGTTTTTT
CDR3: CASSPVGVTSGELFF
V: TRBV3-1/TRBV3-2
J: TRBJ2-2
D: .
size: .

DNA: TGTGCCAGCAGAGACGGACTAGCTAACAATGAGCAGTTCTTC
CDR3: CASRDGLANNEQFF
V: TRBV2
J: TRBJ2-1
D: TRBD2
size: .

DNA: TGTGCCAGCAGCCAGAAAGACAGGGGGAGCGGCTACACCTTC
CDR3: CASSQKDRGSGYTF
V: TRBV4-2
J: TRBJ1-2
D: TRBD1
size: .

DNA: TGTGCCAGCAGCTTGGAATCGTGGTTCGCTAACTATGGCTACACCTTC
CDR3: CASSLESWFANYGYTF
V: TRBV5-6
J: TRBJ1-2
D: .
size: .

DNA: TGTGCCAGCAGGTTCGGGCGGGGGAAATACAATGAGCAGTTCTTC
CDR3: CASRFGRGKYNEQFF
V: TRBV7-2
J: TRBJ2-1
D: TRBD2
size: .

DNA: TGTGCCAGCAGCCAAGGAGCCCGGAACACCATATATTTT
CDR3: CASSQGARNTIYF
V: TRBV3-1/TRBV3-2
J: TRBJ1-3
D: .
size: .

DNA: TGTGCCAGCTCACCAACAGGGGACTTTATCTATGGCTACACCTTC
CDR3: CASSPTGDFIYGYTF
V: TRBV18
J: TRBJ1-2
D: TRBD1
size: .

DNA: TGTGCCAGCAGTTACTCTGTGGGGTGGGCTCTGGAGACCCAGTACTTC
CDR3: CASSYSVGWALETQYF
V: TRBV6-6
J: TRBJ2-5
D: .
size: .